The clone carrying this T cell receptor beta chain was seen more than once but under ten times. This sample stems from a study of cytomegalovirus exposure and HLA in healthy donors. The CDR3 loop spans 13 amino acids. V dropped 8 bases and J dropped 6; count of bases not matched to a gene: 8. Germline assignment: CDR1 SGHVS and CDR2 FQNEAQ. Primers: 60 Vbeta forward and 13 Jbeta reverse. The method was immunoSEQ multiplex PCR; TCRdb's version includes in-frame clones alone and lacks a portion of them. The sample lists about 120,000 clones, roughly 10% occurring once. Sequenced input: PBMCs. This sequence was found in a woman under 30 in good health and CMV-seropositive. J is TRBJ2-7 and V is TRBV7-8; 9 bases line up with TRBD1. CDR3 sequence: CASFRDRVVEQYF. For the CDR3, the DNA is TGTGCCAGCTTCCGGGACAGGGTAGTCGAGCAGTACTTC.